Below are 14 T cell receptor beta chains sequenced from a single sample in a study of blood T cells in healthy people across ages. The authors ran a second PCR of about 7 to 11 cycles using a sample-barcoded 5' primer and a J-beta primer mix. TCRdb processed the 5' RACE reads anew with MiXCR; each CDR3 protein has one entry. The table has 800,000 to 950,000 distinct CDR3 sequences, roughly 28% seen once. The same data also went into a second study, on T cells of mothers and their children.

The sample comprised blood. The source of these receptors is a middle-aged woman in good health.

This clonotype was detected many times. The chain has TRBV5-1 and TRBJ2-7; 7 bases are shared with TRBD1. The ends lost 4 bases at V and 0 bases at J; junction bases unmatched: 7. The CDR3 contains 15 residues. CDR1 SGHRS and CDR2 YFSETQ come from the germline V gene. The CDR3 region is CASSRDRPISYEQYF. The CDR3 region has the DNA TGCGCCAGCAGCCGGGACAGACCGATCTCCTACGAGCAGTACTTC.

The chain links TRBV27 to TRBJ2-5, with D tentatively TRBD2 (6 bases). Trimming stripped 3 bases from V and 9 bases from J, with 17 bases between. Germline CDR1 is MNHEY and CDR2 is SMNVEV (reference sequence). The CDR3 is 14 amino acids. The CDR3 DNA reads as TGTGCCAGCAGTTTGGGGCAGGGAGGTGAGGCCCAGTACTTC. It encodes CASSLGQGGEAQYF.

This clonotype has just a few counts. Here the CDR3 DNA reads TGTGCCAGCAGCTTAGTGGCTAGCGGGGGGGCAAGGTATGAGCAGTACTTC. Amino acids: CASSLVASGGARYEQYF. This chain uses TRBV7-2 with TRBJ2-4, with TRBD2 matching over 12 bases. The trim removed 1 base at V and 13 bases at J, leaving 14 bases unmatched. CDR1 SGHTA and CDR2 FQGNSA come from the germline V gene. This CDR3 spans 17 amino acids.

Only a few counts were recorded for this clonotype. This chain connects TRBV9 to TRBJ2-7; 8 bases line up with TRBD2. V trimming: 0 bases; J trimming: 3 bases; junction bases outside the gene matches: 5. The CDR3 is 15 amino acids. CDR1 SGDLS and CDR2 YYNGEE come from the germline V gene. The CDR3 region is CASSVEPGGSYEQYF. The DNA of the CDR3 is TGTGCCAGCAGCGTAGAACCGGGGGGGAGCTACGAGCAGTACTTC.

At least ten counts were recorded for this clonotype. The gene calls are TRBV27 and TRBJ2-3; no firm D call. Germline V lookup: CDR1 MNHEY, CDR2 SMNVEV (reference sequence). V was pared by 2 bases and J by 2 bases, with 8 bases between. The CDR3 consists of 14 residues. In DNA form, the CDR3 reads TGTGCCAGCAGTTTAAACCCAACCACAGATACGCAGTATTTT. As protein: CASSLNPTTDTQYF.

The rearrangement links TRBV28 to TRBJ2-1, with TRBD1 as a possible D gene (7 bases). Trimming left V 6 bases short and J 10 bases short, with 16 bases between. This CDR3 spans 13 amino acids. In germline, CDR1 is MDHEN, CDR2 SYDVKM. The CDR3 DNA sequence: TGTGCCAGCAGCCAGGGGGGCCAACGAGAGCAGTTCTTC. It yields the protein CASSQGGQREQFF.

The V gene is TRBV27, the J gene TRBJ2-5; D is uncertain. The DNA end is a closer match to TRBJ2-7, so the J assignment may be wrong. Germline CDR1 is MNHEY and CDR2 is SMNVEV (reference sequence). This CDR3 is built from 13 residues. The CDR3 DNA follows: TGTGCCAGCAGTTTATCTAGTGTGTACGAGCAGTACTTC. Its protein is CASSLSSVYEQYF.

This clonotype was seen a handful of times. The chain recombines TRBV7-8 with TRBJ1-2; D uncertain. Germline V gene sequence: CDR1 SGHVS, CDR2 FQNEAQ. The CDR3 has 14 residues. V was shortened by 2 bases and J by 4 bases, with 11 bases between the two germline ends. The DNA for the CDR3 is TGTGCCAGCAGCTTAATGACGGGGATCTATGGCTACACCTTC. The encoded protein is CASSLMTGIYGYTF.

This clonotype was seen more than once but under ten times. The chain links TRBV12-3 or TRBV12-4 to TRBJ2-5; possible D gene TRBD2, 7 bases. V lost 7 bases to trimming and J lost 4 bases, with 16 bases between them. The CDR3 has 14 residues. The CDR3: CASTRRGALETQYF. Here the CDR3 DNA reads TGTGCCAGCACGAGACGGGGGGCATTAGAGACCCAGTACTTC.

This clonotype was seen at least ten times. The chain couples TRBV7-3 to TRBJ2-1, with D unresolved. V lost 5 bases, J lost 6 bases, and 8 bases lay in between. Germline V gene data show CDR1 as SGHTA and CDR2 as FQGTGA. The CDR3 loop spans 12 amino acids. The CDR3 loop reads CASSENANEQFF. In DNA form, the CDR3 reads TGTGCCAGCAGCGAAAATGCCAATGAGCAGTTCTTC.

This chain joins TRBV29-1 and TRBJ1-1; D call uncertain. Deletions cut 3 bases from V and 4 bases from J, with 9 bases between. The CDR3 sequence is 12 residues long. The germline V gene has CDR1 SQVTM and CDR2 ANQGSEA. Here the CDR3 DNA reads TGCAGCGTTGAGGTGATGGGCACTGAAGCTTTCTTT. It codes for CSVEVMGTEAFF. Variable domain in full (rest from reference TRBV29-1 and TRBJ1-1): SAVISQKPSRDICQRGTSLTIQCQVDSQVTMMFWYRQQPGQSLTLIATANQGSEATYESGFVIDKFPISRPNLTFSTLTVSNMSPEDSSIYLCSVEVMGTEAFFGQGTRLTVV.

This sequence joins TRBV4-3 and TRBJ2-3; D perhaps matches TRBD1 (6 bases). Germline values: CDR1 LGHNA, CDR2 YSLEER. CDR3 size: 19 residues. Trimming took off 1 base at V and 4 bases at J, with 24 bases between the two ends. CDR3 amino acids: CASSQGSLGVRGSPDTQYF. CDR3 in DNA: TGCGCCAGCAGCCAAGGCAGCCTCGGGGTGAGGGGGAGCCCAGATACGCAGTATTTT.

A remark on this clonotype: One end of the junction is discordant with germline, which a read error may explain. The gene calls are TRBV12-3 or TRBV12-4 and TRBJ2-3; D gene uncertain. The CDR3 spans 14 residues. The CDR3 sequence is CASSLRVKADAQYF. For the CDR3, the DNA is TGTGCCAGCAGTTTACGCGTCAAAGCAGATGCGCAGTATTTT.

The rearrangement joins TRBV11-2 to TRBJ2-1, with 10 nucleotides matching TRBD2. CDR1 is SGHAT and CDR2 is FQNNGV in the germline V gene. This CDR3 region has 17 residues. The V segment lost 1 base and the J segment 8 bases; nucleotides outside the gene matches: 11. The CDR3 sequence is CASSLVLSSGSVHEQFF. CDR3 DNA: TGTGCCAGCAGCTTAGTACTCTCTAGCGGGAGCGTGCATGAGCAGTTCTTC.